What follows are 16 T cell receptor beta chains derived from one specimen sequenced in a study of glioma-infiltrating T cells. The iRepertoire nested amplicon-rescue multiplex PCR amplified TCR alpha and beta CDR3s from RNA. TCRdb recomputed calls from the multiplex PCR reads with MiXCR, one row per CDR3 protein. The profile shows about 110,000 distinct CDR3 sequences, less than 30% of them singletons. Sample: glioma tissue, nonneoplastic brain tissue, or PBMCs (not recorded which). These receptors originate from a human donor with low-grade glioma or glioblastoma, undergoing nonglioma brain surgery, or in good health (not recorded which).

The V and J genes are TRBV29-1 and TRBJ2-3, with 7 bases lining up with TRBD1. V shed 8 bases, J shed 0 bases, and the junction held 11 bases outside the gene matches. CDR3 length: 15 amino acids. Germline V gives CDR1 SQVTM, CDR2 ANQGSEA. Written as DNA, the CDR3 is TGCAGCTCTACAGGGGCGACAACTAGCACAGATACGCAGTATTTT. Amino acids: CSSTGATTSTDTQYF.

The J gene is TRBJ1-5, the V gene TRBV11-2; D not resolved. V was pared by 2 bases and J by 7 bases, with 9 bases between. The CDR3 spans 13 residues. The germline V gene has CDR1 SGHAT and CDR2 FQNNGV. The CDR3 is CASSLSHRQPQHF. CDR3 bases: TGTGCCAGCAGCTTATCACACAGACAGCCCCAGCATTTT.

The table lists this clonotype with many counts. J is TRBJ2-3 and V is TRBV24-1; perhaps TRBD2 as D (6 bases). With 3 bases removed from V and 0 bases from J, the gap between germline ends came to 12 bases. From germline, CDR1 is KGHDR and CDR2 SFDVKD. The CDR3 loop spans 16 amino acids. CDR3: CATSDTASASTDTQYF. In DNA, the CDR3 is TGTGCCACCAGTGATACCGCTAGCGCTAGCACAGATACGCAGTATTTT.

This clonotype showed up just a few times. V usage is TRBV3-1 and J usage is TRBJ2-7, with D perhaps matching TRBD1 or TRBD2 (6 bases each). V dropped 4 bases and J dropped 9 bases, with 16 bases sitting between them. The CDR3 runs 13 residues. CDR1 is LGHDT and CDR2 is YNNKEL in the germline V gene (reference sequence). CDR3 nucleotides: TGTGCCAGCAGCCTCTTAGGGGGGCAAGGGCAGTACTTC. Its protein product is CASSLLGGQGQYF.

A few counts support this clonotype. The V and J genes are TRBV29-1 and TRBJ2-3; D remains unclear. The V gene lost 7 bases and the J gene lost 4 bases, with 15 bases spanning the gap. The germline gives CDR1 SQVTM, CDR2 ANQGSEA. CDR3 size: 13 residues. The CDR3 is CSADGWASDTQYF. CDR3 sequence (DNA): TGCAGCGCGGATGGGTGGGCTTCAGATACGCAGTATTTT.

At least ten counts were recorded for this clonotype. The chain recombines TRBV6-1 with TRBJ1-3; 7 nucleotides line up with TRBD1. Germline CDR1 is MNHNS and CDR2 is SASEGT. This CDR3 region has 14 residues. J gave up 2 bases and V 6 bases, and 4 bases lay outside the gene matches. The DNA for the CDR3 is TGTGCCAGCAGAACAGGGGTTGCTGGAAACACCATATATTTT. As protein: CASRTGVAGNTIYF.

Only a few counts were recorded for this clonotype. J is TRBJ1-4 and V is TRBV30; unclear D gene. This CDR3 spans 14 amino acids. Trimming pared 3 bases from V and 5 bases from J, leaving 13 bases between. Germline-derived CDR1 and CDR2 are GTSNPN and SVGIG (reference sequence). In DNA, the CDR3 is TGTGCCTGGAGGAACTGGGCAGAGAATGAAAAACTGTTTTTT. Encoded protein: CAWRNWAENEKLFF.

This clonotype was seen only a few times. The CDR3: CASSLAPGNQETQYF. CDR3 nucleotide sequence: TGCGCCAGCAGCTTGGCCCCGGGGAACCAAGAGACCCAGTACTTC. V is TRBV5-1 and J is TRBJ2-5, with a possible D match to TRBD2 (5 bases). Trimming took off 0 bases at V and 0 bases at J, with 9 bases between the two ends. The CDR3 spans 15 residues. Germline loops: CDR1 SGHRS, CDR2 YFSETQ.

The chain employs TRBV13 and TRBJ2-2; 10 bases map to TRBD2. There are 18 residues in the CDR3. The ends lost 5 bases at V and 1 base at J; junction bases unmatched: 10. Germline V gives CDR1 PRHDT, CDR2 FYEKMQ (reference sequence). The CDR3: CASSPTLGLAMNTGELFF. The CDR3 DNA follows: TGTGCCAGCAGCCCGACCCTGGGACTAGCGATGAACACCGGGGAGCTGTTTTTT. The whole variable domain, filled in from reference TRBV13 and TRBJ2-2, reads AAGVIQSPRHLIKEKRETATLKCYPIPRHDTVYWYQQGPGQDPQFLISFYEKMQSDKGSIPDRFSAQQFSDYHSELNMSSLELGDSALYFCASSPTLGLAMNTGELFFGEGSRLTVL.

The CDR3 reads CASSLEGTSGRGSSYNEQFF. The CDR3 DNA sequence: TGTGCCAGCAGCTTAGAAGGGACTAGCGGGAGGGGGAGCTCCTACAATGAGCAGTTCTTC. This chain uses TRBV7-2 with TRBJ2-1, with 16 bases matching TRBD2. Germline CDR1 reads SGHTA; CDR2 reads FQGNSA. There are 20 residues in the CDR3. J was trimmed by 0 bases and V by 1 base; bases with no gene match: 6. The full variable domain, in which reference TRBV7-2 and TRBJ2-1 provide the parts outside the CDR3, is GAGVSQSPSNKVTEKGKDVELRCDPISGHTALYWYRQSLGQGLEFLIYFQGNSAPDKSGLPSDRFSAERTGGSVSTLTIQRTQQEDSAVYLCASSLEGTSGRGSSYNEQFFGPGTRLTVL.

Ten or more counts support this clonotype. Here the CDR3 DNA reads TGTGCCAGCAGCCTAAGACAGGGAGCTAACTATGGCTACACCTTC. It encodes CASSLRQGANYGYTF. J is TRBJ1-2 and V is TRBV13; 7 nucleotides align to TRBD1. V shed 5 bases and J 0 bases; nucleotides not matched to a gene: 6. This CDR3 comprises 15 residues. CDR1 PRHDT and CDR2 FYEKMQ come from the germline V gene (reference sequence).

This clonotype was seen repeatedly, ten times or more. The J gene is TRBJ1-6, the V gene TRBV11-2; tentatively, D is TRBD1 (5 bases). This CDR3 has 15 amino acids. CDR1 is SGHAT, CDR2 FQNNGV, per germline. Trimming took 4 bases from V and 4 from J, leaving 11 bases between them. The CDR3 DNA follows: TGTGCCAGCAGCTCTGGGGCCTTTTATAATTCACCCCTCCACTTT. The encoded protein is CASSSGAFYNSPLHF.

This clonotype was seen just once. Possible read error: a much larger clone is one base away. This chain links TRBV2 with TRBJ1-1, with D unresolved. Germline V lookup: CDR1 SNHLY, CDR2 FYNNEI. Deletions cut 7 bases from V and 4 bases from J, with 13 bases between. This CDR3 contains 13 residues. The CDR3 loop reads CASNFAVSTEAFF. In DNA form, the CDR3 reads TGTGCCAGCAATTTCGCGGTGTCCACTGAAGCTTTCTTT. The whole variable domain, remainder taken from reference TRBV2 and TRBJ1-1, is EPEVTQTPSHQVTQMGQEVILRCVPISNHLYFYWYRQILGQKVEFLVSFYNNEISEKSEIFDDQFSVERPDGSNFTLKIRSTKLEDSAMYFCASNFAVSTEAFFGQGTRLTVV.

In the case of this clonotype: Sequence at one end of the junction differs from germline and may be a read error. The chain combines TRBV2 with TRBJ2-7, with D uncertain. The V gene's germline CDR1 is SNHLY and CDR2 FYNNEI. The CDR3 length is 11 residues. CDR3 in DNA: TGTGCCGGCAGTGCCCACTACGAGAAGTACTTC. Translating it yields CAGSAHYEKYF. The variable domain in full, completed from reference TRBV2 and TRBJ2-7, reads EPEVTQTPSHQVTQMGQEVILRCVPISNHLYFYWYRQILGQKVEFLVSFYNNEISEKSEIFDDQFSVERPDGSNFTLKIRSTKLEDSAMYFCAGSAHYEKYFGPGTRLTVT.

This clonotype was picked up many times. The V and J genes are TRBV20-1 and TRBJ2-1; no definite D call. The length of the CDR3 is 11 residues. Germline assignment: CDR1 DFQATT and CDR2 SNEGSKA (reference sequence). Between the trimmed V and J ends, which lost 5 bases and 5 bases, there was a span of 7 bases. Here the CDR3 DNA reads TGCAGTGCTCCAACCCACAATGAGCAGTTCTTC. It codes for CSAPTHNEQFF.

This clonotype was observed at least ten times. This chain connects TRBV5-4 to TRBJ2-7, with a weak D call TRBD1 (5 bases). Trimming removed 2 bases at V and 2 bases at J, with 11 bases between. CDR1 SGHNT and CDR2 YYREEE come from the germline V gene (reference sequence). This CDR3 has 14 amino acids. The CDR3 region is CASSLEQDTYEQYF. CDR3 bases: TGTGCCAGCAGCTTAGAACAGGATACCTACGAGCAGTACTTC.